These 27 T cell receptor beta chains came from one sample sequenced in a study of blood T cell repertoires in COVID-19. Profiled with immunoSEQ multiplex PCR; TCRdb holds only in-frame clones, not every one. This table has about 29,000 clones, roughly three quarters appearing once. The sample was peripheral blood. Receptors originate from a woman aged 70-85 years with acute or convalescent COVID-19.

V gene TRBV25-1 combines with J gene TRBJ2-4, with D tentatively TRBD2 (5 bases). Germline V gene data show CDR1 as MGHDK and CDR2 as SYGVNS. With 2 bases removed from V and 0 bases from J, the gap between germline ends came to 14 bases. This CDR3 contains 17 residues. The CDR3: CASSERGNTLAKNIQYF. In DNA, the CDR3 is TGTGCCAGCAGTGAAAGAGGGAATACTTTAGCCAAAAACATTCAGTACTTC. The full variable domain, with the rest looked up from reference TRBV25-1 and TRBJ2-4, is EADIYQTPRYLVIGTGKKITLECSQTMGHDKMYWYQQDPGMELHLIHYSYGVNSTEKGDLSSESTVSRIRTEHFPLTLESARPSHTSQYLCASSERGNTLAKNIQYFGAGTRLSVL.

J is TRBJ1-6 and V is TRBV28; TRBD1 matches at 7 bases. There are 18 residues in the CDR3. The germline V gene has CDR1 MDHEN and CDR2 SYDVKM. The trim removed 2 bases at V and 0 bases at J, leaving 7 bases unmatched. The CDR3 region is CASSLGWTGSSYNSPLHF. As DNA, the CDR3 is TGTGCCAGCAGTTTAGGGTGGACAGGAAGCTCCTATAATTCACCCCTCCACTTT.

V and J are TRBV6-6 and TRBJ2-1, with D possibly being TRBD2 (5 bases). Germline CDR1 reads MNHNY; CDR2 reads SVGAGI (reference sequence). The CDR3 contains 13 residues. The V end lost 2 bases, the J end lost 6 bases, and 8 bases lay between the germline ends. The DNA of the CDR3 is TGTGCCAGCAGTTACGGACTGGGCAATGAGCAGTTCTTC. It is translated as CASSYGLGNEQFF.

The genes are TRBV12-3 or TRBV12-4 and TRBJ2-7; 9 nucleotides agree with TRBD2. V dropped 7 bases and J dropped 2; count of bases not matched to a gene: 3. The CDR3 extends over 13 amino acids. The CDR3 DNA sequence: TGTGCCAGCAACCTAGCGGGAACCTACGAGCAGTACTTC. The encoded protein is CASNLAGTYEQYF.

The table lists this clone with a count of one. This rearrangement joins TRBV7-2 to TRBJ2-7; 8 nucleotides match TRBD1. After removal of 3 bases from V and 0 bases from J, the junction contained 7 bases not matched to a gene. The CDR3 totals 16 residues. CDR1 and CDR2 from the germline V gene are SGHTA and FQGNSA. The CDR3 DNA reads TGTGCCAGCAGCTTCAGACAGGGGTTAAGCTCCTACGAGCAGTACTTC. Amino acids: CASSFRQGLSSYEQYF.

DNA of the CDR3: TGTGCCACCAGTCCTTTGGGGACTAGCGCGAGGGAGTCCGGGGAGCTGTTTTTT. This sequence encodes CATSPLGTSARESGELFF. The V call is TRBV15, the J call TRBJ2-2; TRBD2 agrees at 10 bases. From germline, CDR1 is LNHNV and CDR2 YYDKDF (reference sequence). Trimming at V came to 6 bases and at J to 6 bases, leaving 16 bases not matched to a gene. The CDR3 runs to 18 residues.

The chain carries TRBV20-1 and TRBJ2-7; 7 bases match TRBD1. This CDR3 has 14 residues. The trim removed 3 bases at V and 3 bases at J, leaving 8 bases unmatched. Germline V gives CDR1 DFQATT, CDR2 SNEGSKA (reference sequence). The DNA of the CDR3 is TGCAGTGCTAGTCCCCCGGGACAGTACTACGAGCAGTACTTC. It specifies CSASPPGQYYEQYF.

The genes are TRBV9 and TRBJ2-7; 9 positions match TRBD1. This CDR3 is 15 amino acids long. The junction had 4 bases not matched to a gene; V was cut back by 3 bases and J by 0 bases. Germline lookup yields CDR1 SGDLS and CDR2 YYNGEE. CDR3 residues: CASSAATGGSYEQYF. CDR3 nucleotides: TGTGCCAGCAGCGCCGCGACAGGGGGCTCCTACGAGCAGTACTTC.

V usage is TRBV16 and J usage is TRBJ2-1, with 7 bases aligning to TRBD1. The CDR3 runs to 14 residues. V dropped 5 bases and J dropped 3; count of bases not matched to a gene: 4. Per the germline V gene, CDR1 is KGHSY and CDR2 is FQNENV. The CDR3 loop reads CASSYRDSYNEQFF. CDR3 nucleotides: TGTGCCAGCAGCTATCGGGACAGCTACAATGAGCAGTTCTTC. The full variable domain, rest sourced from reference TRBV16 and TRBJ2-1, is GEEVAQTPKHLVRGEGQKAKLYCAPIKGHSYVFWYQQVLKNEFKFLISFQNENVFDETGMPKERFSAKCLPNSPCSLEIQATKLEDSAVYFCASSYRDSYNEQFFGPGTRLTVL.

The chain is built from TRBV27 and TRBJ1-2, with 7 positions matching TRBD1. The CDR3 covers 17 residues. Looked up from germline, CDR1 is MNHEY and CDR2 is SMNVEV (reference sequence). V shed 0 bases and J 4 bases; nucleotides not matched to a gene: 11. The CDR3 coding sequence is TGTGCCAGCAGTTTATCGATGTTAATCGGACAGGTCTATGGCTACACCTTC. Protein: CASSLSMLIGQVYGYTF.

The V and J genes are TRBV19 and TRBJ1-1, with D perhaps TRBD1 (5 bases). Trimming left V 1 base short and J 3 bases short, with 18 bases between. The CDR3 has 17 amino acids. Looked up from germline, CDR1 is LNHDA and CDR2 is SQIVND (reference sequence). The CDR3 here is CASSIGAGRSVYTEAFF. The CDR3 bases are TGTGCCAGTAGTATAGGAGCGGGACGGAGCGTGTACACTGAAGCTTTCTTT.

A few counts support this clone. The V call is TRBV4-1, the J call TRBJ1-5; 7 positions match TRBD1. Per the germline V gene, CDR1 is MGHRA and CDR2 is YSYEKL. Germline trimming cut 0 bases from V and 0 bases from J; bases unmatched to any gene: 14. This CDR3 comprises 20 residues. CDR3 coding DNA: TGCGCCAGCAGCCAAGATCCCAGGGACAGCTTGCGAGTTAGCAATCAGCCCCAGCATTTT. Its protein product is CASSQDPRDSLRVSNQPQHF.

V usage is TRBV6-5 and J usage is TRBJ2-2, with D possibly TRBD2 on 6 matching bases. V was cut by 6 bases and J by 1 base, with 6 bases left in between. Germline V gene lookup returns CDR1 MNHEY and CDR2 SVGAGI. The CDR3 spans 13 residues. The CDR3 bases are TGTGCCAGCAGAGCGGGGAACACCGGGGAGCTGTTTTTT. Translation gives CASRAGNTGELFF.

The rearrangement uses TRBV28 and TRBJ1-4; 9 bases are shared with TRBD1. The CDR3 runs to 16 residues. J lost 8 bases, V lost 3 bases, and 10 bases had no gene match. Germline V gene sequence: CDR1 MDHEN, CDR2 SYDVKM. The chain's CDR3 is CASSFYPGQGQEKLFF. The CDR3 DNA reads as TGTGCCAGCAGTTTCTACCCGGGACAGGGTCAGGAAAAACTGTTTTTT.

This rearrangement joins TRBV29-1 to TRBJ2-7, with 7 nucleotides matching TRBD1. Germline V gene data show CDR1 as SQVTM and CDR2 as ANQGSEA. The CDR3 extends over 12 amino acids. After removal of 2 bases from V and 6 bases from J, the junction contained 4 bases not matched to a gene. The DNA for the CDR3 is TGCAGCGTTGAAACAGGGGACGGCGAGCAGTACTTC. Its protein is CSVETGDGEQYF.

V and J are TRBV7-3 and TRBJ2-1; the D gene is possibly TRBD2 (5 bases). Germline V gene data show CDR1 as SGHTA and CDR2 as FQGTGA. V was trimmed by 8 bases and J by 9 bases, leaving 17 bases between them. The CDR3 has 13 amino acids. CDR3 sequence: CASAVPSGTEQFF. In DNA form, the CDR3 reads TGTGCCAGCGCCGTCCCTTCGGGAACTGAGCAGTTCTTC.

This rearrangement joins TRBV5-6 to TRBJ2-7; 16 nucleotides align to TRBD2. From germline, CDR1 is SGHDT and CDR2 YYEEEE. J was trimmed by 7 bases and V by 3 bases; bases with no gene match: 4. The CDR3 is made up of 15 amino acids. DNA of the CDR3: TGTGCCAGCAGCTCTGAGGGACTAGCGGGAGGGGAGCAGTACTTC. Translated, it gives CASSSEGLAGGEQYF.

V gene TRBV9 combines with J gene TRBJ2-1, with 9 bases aligning to TRBD2. Trimming removed 3 bases from V and 8 bases from J; junction bases left unmatched: 9. There are 15 residues in the CDR3. Germline loops: CDR1 SGDLS, CDR2 YYNGEE. The CDR3 DNA sequence: TGTGCCAGCAGCGCTCTAGCGGGACGGCTAGATGAGCAGTTCTTC. Encoded protein: CASSALAGRLDEQFF.

This sequence joins TRBV19 and TRBJ2-6; D ambiguous. Per germline, CDR1 LNHDA and CDR2 SQIVND (reference sequence). This CDR3 contains 15 residues. Trimming removed 8 bases from V and 0 bases from J, with 11 bases in between. In DNA form, the CDR3 reads TGTGCCAGTTCTAGGATTTACTCTGGGGCCAACGTCCTGACTTTC. It translates to CASSRIYSGANVLTF.

J is TRBJ1-1 and V is TRBV20-1; 9 bases match TRBD1. V lost 3 bases and J lost 5; bases outside the gene matches: 7. The CDR3 is 14 amino acids. From germline, CDR1 is DFQATT and CDR2 SNEGSKA (reference sequence). The CDR3, as DNA: TGCAGTGCTAGTTTATCAGGACAGGGGACTGAAGCTTTCTTT. Translated: CSASLSGQGTEAFF.

J is TRBJ2-1 and V is TRBV28, with 8 bases matching TRBD2. The CDR3 is 17 residues long. The germline V gene encodes CDR1 MDHEN and CDR2 SYDVKM. Germline trimming cut 2 bases from V and 2 bases from J; bases unmatched to any gene: 8. The CDR3 DNA is TGTGCCAGCAGTTTAGGGACTAGAGGAAGGACCTACAATGAGCAGTTCTTC. Protein sequence: CASSLGTRGRTYNEQFF.

This sequence joins TRBV28 and TRBJ2-5; 8 positions agree with TRBD1. The CDR3 is 11 amino acids. The germline V gene has CDR1 MDHEN and CDR2 SYDVKM. With V trimmed by 5 bases and J by 12 bases, 5 bases remained unmatched. The CDR3 sequence: CASSPDREEYF. The DNA for the CDR3 is TGTGCCAGCAGTCCGGACAGGGAGGAGTACTTC.

The V and J genes are TRBV28 and TRBJ1-3; 8 bases map to TRBD1. Trimming at V came to 4 bases and at J to 3 bases, leaving 5 bases not matched to a gene. Germline V gene sequence: CDR1 MDHEN, CDR2 SYDVKM. The CDR3 totals 15 residues. The CDR3 here is CASSSVRGLGNTIYF. DNA for the CDR3: TGTGCCAGCAGTTCGGTCAGGGGGCTTGGAAACACCATATATTTT.

The rearrangement joins TRBV6-1 to TRBJ1-4, with TRBD1 matching over 11 bases. Trimming removed 2 bases from V and 8 bases from J; junction bases left unmatched: 4. Germline CDR1 and CDR2: MNHNS and SASEGT. CDR3 length: 15 amino acids. The CDR3 nucleotides are TGTGCCAGCAGTGAACACGGGACAGGGGGAGAAAAACTGTTTTTT. Its translation: CASSEHGTGGEKLFF.

V gene TRBV3-1 (or the pseudogene TRBV3-2) combines with J gene TRBJ1-1, with D possibly TRBD1 on 5 matching bases. Germline-derived CDR1 and CDR2 are LGHDT and YNNKEL (reference sequence). The germline V and J ends were trimmed by 3 bases and 2 bases, with 16 bases remaining between them. The CDR3 consists of 16 residues. This CDR3 reads CASSHPGRGGNTEAFF. DNA for the CDR3: TGTGCCAGCAGCCATCCCGGACGGGGGGGTAACACTGAAGCTTTCTTT.

The gene calls are TRBV6-2 or TRBV6-3 and TRBJ1-2; 10 bases are shared with TRBD1. The CDR3 is 14 amino acids. Trimming took 6 bases from V and 8 from J; bases not matched to a gene: 9. CDR1 is MNHEY and CDR2 is SVGEGT in the germline V gene. CDR3 loop: CASSNSRDRGGYTF. The DNA of the CDR3 is TGTGCCAGCAGCAACTCGCGGGACAGGGGCGGCTACACCTTC.

The chain is built from TRBV5-1 and TRBJ2-5, with D possibly TRBD2 on 6 matching bases. Deletions cut 0 bases from V and 1 base from J, with 7 bases between. Germline V gives CDR1 SGHRS, CDR2 YFSETQ. The length of the CDR3 is 14 residues. The CDR3 bases are TGCGCCAGCAGCTTGGGGACTATCCAAGAGACCCAGTACTTC. This encodes CASSLGTIQETQYF.